This TCR beta chain was documented in a study of beta chain features in type 1 diabetes. There are a few counts of this clone. Expressed TCRB transcripts were sequenced because the entire RNA isolate underwent reverse transcription. For naive, central memory and regulatory T cell samples, reads averaged about 3.7 million. Only in-frame clones appear in the TCRdb table, and some are missing; sequencing was by immunoSEQ multiplex PCR. This table has under 550,000 clones, over 9.5% appearing once. Germline lookup yields CDR1 LGHNA and CDR2 YSLEER. Trimming took 2 bases from V and 4 from J; bases not matched to a gene: 6. The CDR3 contains 16 residues.

The gene calls are TRBV4-3 and TRBJ2-1; 9 positions match TRBD2. Sequencing was performed on naive CD4+ T cells from blood. The TCR sequence derives from a young woman in good health. The CDR3 nucleotides read TGCGCCAGCAGCCAAAATAGCGGGAGCGCTTACAATGAGCAGTTCTTC. This translates into CASSQNSGSAYNEQFF.